Following are 27 T cell receptor beta chains from one sample sequenced in a study of blood T cell repertoires in COVID-19. TCRdb's copy holds only in-frame clones and misses some; the assay was immunoSEQ multiplex PCR. The profile shows 330,000 or so clones, about 90% of them singletons. The sequencing input was PBMCs or T cells enriched from blood (not recorded which). These receptors came from a woman aged 25 to 45 who had been exposed to COVID-19.

Regarding this clone: The same CDR3 also results from other DNA sequences found in this sample. The chain is built from TRBV7-8 and TRBJ2-5, with D perhaps TRBD2 (6 bases). The germline CDR1 and CDR2 sequences are SGHVS and FQNEAQ. The CDR3 consists of 14 residues. V was clipped by 2 bases and J by 5 bases, with 12 bases between them. The CDR3 bases are TGTGCCAGCAGCTTAAGGGGAGCGGGCGAGACCCAGTACTTC. Translation: CASSLRGAGETQYF.

The chain links TRBV13 to TRBJ2-2, with D possibly being TRBD2 (7 bases). Germline V CDR1 and CDR2: PRHDT, FYEKMQ (reference sequence). Trimming left V 2 bases short and J 6 bases short, with 13 bases between. The CDR3 is made up of 15 amino acids. The CDR3 sequence is CASSLKGGSAGELFF. The CDR3 nucleotides are TGTGCCAGCAGCTTAAAGGGGGGGTCTGCCGGGGAGCTGTTTTTT.

V is TRBV3-1 (or the pseudogene TRBV3-2) and J is TRBJ2-7; weak D call: TRBD2 (6 bases). Germline V gene lookup returns CDR1 LGHDT and CDR2 YNNKEL (reference sequence). V was clipped by 4 bases and J by 6 bases, with 13 bases between them. The CDR3 is 13 residues long. The CDR3 reads CASSLTAGFEQYF. The CDR3 DNA reads as TGTGCCAGCAGCCTAACGGCGGGATTCGAGCAGTACTTC.

This clone was detected once. J is TRBJ1-5 and V is TRBV3-1 (or the pseudogene TRBV3-2), with 8 bases aligning to TRBD1. The trim removed 4 bases at V and 5 bases at J, leaving 10 bases unmatched. Germline V gene lookup returns CDR1 LGHDT and CDR2 YNNKEL (reference sequence). CDR3 length equals 16 residues. Written as DNA, the CDR3 is TGTGCCAGCAGCCCTTACCCTTGGACAGGGCATCAGCCCCAGCATTTT. Translation gives CASSPYPWTGHQPQHF.

The CDR3 region has the DNA TGTGCCATCAGCGAGGGGGCCAGCACTGAAGCTTTCTTT. Translating it yields CAISEGASTEAFF. V and J are TRBV10-3 and TRBJ1-1, with 7 bases identical to TRBD1. From germline, CDR1 is ENHRY and CDR2 SYGVKD. J was trimmed by 4 bases and V by 6 bases; bases with no gene match: 5. The CDR3 spans 13 residues.

The V call is TRBV28, the J call TRBJ2-5; 11 bases map to TRBD2. After removal of 5 bases from V and 4 bases from J, the junction contained 18 bases not matched to a gene. Germline CDR1 is MDHEN and CDR2 is SYDVKM. This CDR3 is built from 19 residues. CDR3 bases: TGTGCCAGCAGTACCACCTCGACCTTAGCGGGAGGGCCGAGAGAGACCCAGTACTTC. Translating gives CASSTTSTLAGGPRETQYF. Looking up the rest from reference TRBV28 and TRBJ2-5 gives the full variable domain: DVKVTQSSRYLVKRTGEKVFLECVQDMDHENMFWYRQDPGLGLRLIYFSYDVKMKEKGDIPEGYSVSREKKERFSLILESASTNQTSMYLCASSTTSTLAGGPRETQYFGPGTRLLVL.

The J gene is TRBJ1-5, the V gene TRBV28, with D hard to call. Germline CDR1 reads MDHEN; CDR2 reads SYDVKM. The CDR3 totals 16 residues. V lost 6 bases, J lost 0 bases, and 15 bases lay in between. The CDR3 bases are TGTGCCAGCAGGCCAACAGAGATCTATAGCAATCAGCCCCAGCATTTT. Residues: CASRPTEIYSNQPQHF.

This rearrangement joins TRBV19 to TRBJ1-1; no clear D gene. Between the trimmed V and J ends, which lost 6 bases and 0 bases, there was a span of 14 bases. Germline V gene sequence: CDR1 LNHDA, CDR2 SQIVND (reference sequence). The CDR3 is 15 amino acids. CDR3 loop: CASSRGWQMNTEAFF. The CDR3 DNA reads as TGTGCCAGTAGCCGGGGATGGCAGATGAACACTGAAGCTTTCTTT.

This chain connects TRBV2 to TRBJ2-7, with a tentative D call TRBD1 (5 bases). Trimming took 7 bases from V and 1 from J, leaving 17 bases between them. The CDR3 is made up of 15 amino acids. Germline V gives CDR1 SNHLY, CDR2 FYNNEI. The CDR3 here is CASTKTRTSSYEQYF. CDR3 nucleotide sequence: TGTGCCAGCACCAAGACCCGGACATCGTCCTACGAGCAGTACTTC.

The chain employs TRBV5-1 and TRBJ1-1; the D gene is possibly TRBD1 (6 bases). V lost 7 bases and J lost 1, with 23 bases in between. Germline V gives CDR1 SGHRS, CDR2 YFSETQ. This CDR3 region has 17 residues. The CDR3 DNA reads TGCGCCAGCGGCCCCGGGACAAACCTCAAGTCGAACACTGAAGCTTTCTTT. It is translated as CASGPGTNLKSNTEAFF.

A single count supports this clone. This chain joins TRBV2 and TRBJ2-1, with 9 bases matching TRBD2. V shed 1 base and J 2 bases; nucleotides not matched to a gene: 3. The CDR3 totals 16 residues. Germline-derived CDR1 and CDR2 are SNHLY and FYNNEI. The CDR3 reads CASSEGSGSTYNEQFF. The CDR3 DNA reads TGTGCCAGCAGTGAAGGTAGCGGGAGTACCTACAATGAGCAGTTCTTC.

This clone was picked up one time. The chain couples TRBV6-5 to TRBJ2-7, with D maybe TRBD1 (6 bases). Per germline, CDR1 MNHEY and CDR2 SVGAGI. The CDR3 runs to 16 residues. Trimming took off 0 bases at V and 0 bases at J, with 12 bases between the two ends. Here the CDR3 reads CASSYSIQGHSYEQYF. The CDR3 nucleotides read TGTGCCAGCAGTTACTCGATCCAGGGACACTCCTACGAGCAGTACTTC.

V gene TRBV6-5 combines with J gene TRBJ1-1; D might be TRBD1 (6 bases). Per germline, CDR1 MNHEY and CDR2 SVGAGI. V gave up 7 bases and J gave up 3 bases, with 15 bases separating them. The length of the CDR3 is 14 residues. This CDR3 reads CASIPGHWDTEAFF. The CDR3 coding sequence is TGTGCCAGCATTCCGGGACATTGGGACACTGAAGCTTTCTTT.

The chain recombines TRBV10-3 with TRBJ2-7; 9 bases agree with TRBD2. With V trimmed by 4 bases and J by 6 bases, 16 bases remained unmatched. Germline values: CDR1 ENHRY, CDR2 SYGVKD. The CDR3 contains 17 residues. CDR3 residues: CAISGNSGSGPLREQYF. The CDR3 nucleotides are TGTGCCATCAGTGGTAATAGCGGGAGTGGGCCCCTACGCGAGCAGTACTTC.

This clone was recorded once. The rearrangement uses TRBV24-1 and TRBJ2-1; 11 positions agree with TRBD2. The germline CDR1 and CDR2 sequences are KGHDR and SFDVKD. The J segment lost 3 bases and the V segment lost 3 bases, leaving 0 bases of the junction unmatched. The CDR3 contains 15 residues. The CDR3 coding sequence is TGTGCCACCAGTGATGGGACTAGCGGCTACAATGAGCAGTTCTTC. This translates into CATSDGTSGYNEQFF.

A note on this clone: This CDR3 is also generated by other DNA sequences in the sample. The J gene is TRBJ1-1, the V gene TRBV28; D is undetermined. This CDR3 region has 10 residues. With 8 bases removed from V and 1 base from J, the gap between germline ends came to 2 bases. Germline V lookup: CDR1 MDHEN, CDR2 SYDVKM. DNA of the CDR3: TGTGCCAGCCAGAACACTGAAGCTTTCTTT. Protein product: CASQNTEAFF.

The chain employs TRBV6-6 and TRBJ2-7; TRBD2 aligns across 10 bases. This CDR3 spans 20 amino acids. Germline V CDR1 and CDR2: MNHNY, SVGAGI (reference sequence). J lost 3 bases, V lost 6 bases, and 23 bases had no gene match. Written as DNA, the CDR3 is TGTGCCAGCAGCCCCCGTTCTCTAGCGGGAGCTCGGTTGGTTTACTACGAGCAGTACTTC. Translated: CASSPRSLAGARLVYYEQYF.

V usage is TRBV25-1 and J usage is TRBJ2-1; 13 nucleotides match TRBD2. This CDR3 is 15 amino acids long. CDR1 is MGHDK and CDR2 is SYGVNS in the germline V gene. V dropped 4 bases and J dropped 5; count of bases not matched to a gene: 2. The CDR3 DNA reads as TGTGCCAGCAGTGGGGGACTAGCGGGGAACAATGAGCAGTTCTTC. It specifies CASSGGLAGNNEQFF. The full variable domain, rest sourced from reference TRBV25-1 and TRBJ2-1, is EADIYQTPRYLVIGTGKKITLECSQTMGHDKMYWYQQDPGMELHLIHYSYGVNSTEKGDLSSESTVSRIRTEHFPLTLESARPSHTSQYLCASSGGLAGNNEQFFGPGTRLTVL.

The genes are TRBV5-1 and TRBJ2-7, with D hard to call. Trimming cost V 6 bases and J 0 bases, with 7 bases left between them. Germline V CDR1 and CDR2: SGHRS, YFSETQ. The CDR3 loop spans 12 amino acids. This chain's CDR3 is CASTQDSYEQYF. For the CDR3, the DNA is TGCGCCAGCACCCAGGACTCCTACGAGCAGTACTTC.

The chain combines TRBV9 with TRBJ2-2, with 11 bases aligning to TRBD2. Germline V CDR1 and CDR2: SGDLS, YYNGEE. After removal of 1 base from V and 6 bases from J, the junction contained 14 bases not matched to a gene. The CDR3 covers 19 residues. The CDR3 DNA follows: TGTGCCAGCAGCGTACGGACAGGGAAACTAGCGGGAGTCTCCGGGGAGCTGTTTTTT. This encodes CASSVRTGKLAGVSGELFF.

The rearrangement links TRBV5-1 to TRBJ2-2; D remains unclear. V was clipped by 0 bases and J by 6 bases, with 6 bases between them. The CDR3 sequence is 13 residues long. Germline assignment: CDR1 SGHRS and CDR2 YFSETQ. CDR3: CASSLVVAGELFF. CDR3 DNA sequence: TGCGCCAGCAGCTTGGTAGTGGCCGGGGAGCTGTTTTTT.

This clone appeared once. The rearrangement uses TRBV5-8 and TRBJ1-2; unclear D gene. The CDR3 sequence is 12 residues long. Looked up from germline, CDR1 is SGHTS and CDR2 is YDEGEE. The ends were cut back, 7 bases at V and 5 bases at J, with 12 bases in the middle. The DNA of the CDR3 is TGTGCCAGCGGTCTCTTCCGGTATGGCTACACCTTC. This sequence encodes CASGLFRYGYTF.

V is TRBV27 and J is TRBJ1-2, with 7 bases fitting TRBD1. This CDR3 has 14 amino acids. J was trimmed by 3 bases and V by 6 bases; bases with no gene match: 7. CDR1 and CDR2 from the germline V gene are MNHEY and SMNVEV (reference sequence). The DNA of the CDR3 is TGTGCCAGCAGCCGACAGGGAGGCGACTATGGCTACACCTTC. Encoded protein: CASSRQGGDYGYTF.

This chain uses TRBV7-9 with TRBJ1-3, with 7 bases matching TRBD1. CDR3 size: 17 residues. Trimming removed 1 base from V and 4 bases from J; junction bases left unmatched: 10. Germline lookup yields CDR1 SEHNR and CDR2 FQNEAQ (reference sequence). In nucleotides, the CDR3 is TGTGCCAGCAGCTTAGGGGGCACAGGGGTACGGGGAAACACCATATATTTT. Protein: CASSLGGTGVRGNTIYF.

This chain links TRBV6-5 with TRBJ2-3, with 7 bases aligning to TRBD1. This CDR3 has 14 residues. Germline values: CDR1 MNHEY, CDR2 SVGAGI. V dropped 5 bases and J dropped 4; count of bases not matched to a gene: 6. The chain's CDR3 is CASSHGTVADTQYF. For the CDR3, the DNA is TGTGCCAGCAGTCACGGGACAGTCGCAGATACGCAGTATTTT.

The genes are TRBV19 and TRBJ1-1; tentative D call: TRBD1 (6 bases). CDR1 is LNHDA, CDR2 SQIVND, per germline (reference sequence). Trimming shortened V by 7 bases and J by 4 bases, and 16 bases separated the two germline ends. The CDR3 has 14 residues. The CDR3 loop reads CASIKKGGLTEAFF. In DNA form, the CDR3 reads TGTGCCAGTATTAAAAAGGGGGGGCTCACTGAAGCTTTCTTT.

This chain joins TRBV11-2 and TRBJ2-7, with TRBD2 as a possible D gene (5 bases). Germline V gene data show CDR1 as SGHAT and CDR2 as FQNNGV. Trimming shortened V by 4 bases and J by 1 base, and 8 bases separated the two germline ends. The CDR3 runs 13 residues. This chain's CDR3 is CASSSPGSYEQYF. In nucleotides, the CDR3 is TGTGCCAGCAGCTCCCCGGGGTCCTACGAGCAGTACTTC.